The 5 T cell receptor beta chains below all came from one sample that was sequenced in a study of cytomegalovirus exposure and HLA in healthy donors. Both 60 Vbeta primers and 13 Jbeta primers went into the PCR. The assay was immunoSEQ multiplex PCR, and TCRdb's table has in-frame clones only and misses some. Of 95,000 to 120,000 clones in the sample, 65% to 75% are singletons; the top ten hold around 3.9%. The sequencing sample was made of PBMCs. The receptors were gathered from a woman between 40 and 55 years old in good health and CMV-seropositive.

The chain recombines TRBV18 with TRBJ2-7; 9 bases are a match to TRBD2. The V gene's germline CDR1 is KGHSH and CDR2 LQKENI. The CDR3 sequence is 14 residues long. The J segment lost 4 bases and the V segment lost 3 bases, leaving 4 bases of the junction unmatched. Here the CDR3 DNA reads TGTGCCAGCTCACCCGCGGGAGGGCCTTACGAGCAGTACTTC. Encoded protein: CASSPAGGPYEQYF.

J is TRBJ2-2 and V is TRBV2; D is ambiguous. The germline V gene has CDR1 SNHLY and CDR2 FYNNEI. Trimming shortened V by 6 bases and J by 0 bases, and 11 bases separated the two germline ends. This CDR3 is 15 amino acids long. Here the CDR3 DNA reads TGTGCCAGCAGCTTCAGGCTTACGAACACCGGGGAGCTGTTTTTT. This translates into CASSFRLTNTGELFF. Based on the CDR3 plus reference TRBV2 and TRBJ2-2, the full variable domain is EPEVTQTPSHQVTQMGQEVILRCVPISNHLYFYWYRQILGQKVEFLVSFYNNEISEKSEIFDDQFSVERPDGSNFTLKIRSTKLEDSAMYFCASSFRLTNTGELFFGEGSRLTVL.

This clone was detected only once. The V call is TRBV18, the J call TRBJ1-4, with 10 positions matching TRBD1. CDR1 is KGHSH, CDR2 LQKENI, per germline. V was clipped by 4 bases and J by 5 bases; unmatched bases: 7. This CDR3 has 16 residues. The DNA of the CDR3 is TGTGCCAGCTCACAGACTGGACAGGGGGAGAATGAAAAACTGTTTTTT. This gives the protein CASSQTGQGENEKLFF.

This clone occurred a few times. V gene TRBV7-3 combines with J gene TRBJ1-2, with TRBD1 matching over 8 bases. Germline lookup yields CDR1 SGHTA and CDR2 FQGTGA. This CDR3 has 13 amino acids. The trim removed 5 bases at V and 8 bases at J, leaving 7 bases unmatched. The CDR3 DNA reads as TGTGCCAGCAGCCCCGGACAGGGTCGGGGCTACACCTTC. Translated, it gives CASSPGQGRGYTF.

This clone appeared a few times. The V call is TRBV11-2, the J call TRBJ2-7; 9 bases are a match to TRBD1. The CDR3 runs 17 residues. Germline V lookup: CDR1 SGHAT, CDR2 FQNNGV. The junction had 13 bases not matched to a gene; V was cut back by 1 base and J by 6 bases. In nucleotides, the CDR3 is TGTGCCAGCAGCTTAGCCCCCCGGGGACAGGGTAAGGGCGAGCAGTACTTC. As protein: CASSLAPRGQGKGEQYF.